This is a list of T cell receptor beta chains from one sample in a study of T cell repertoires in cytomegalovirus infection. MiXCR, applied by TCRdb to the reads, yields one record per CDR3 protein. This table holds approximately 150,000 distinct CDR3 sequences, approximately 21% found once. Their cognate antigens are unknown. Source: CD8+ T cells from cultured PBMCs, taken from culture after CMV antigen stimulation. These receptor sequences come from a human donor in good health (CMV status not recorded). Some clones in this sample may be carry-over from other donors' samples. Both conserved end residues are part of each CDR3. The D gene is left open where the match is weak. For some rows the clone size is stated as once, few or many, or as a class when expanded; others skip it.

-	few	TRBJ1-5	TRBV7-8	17	TGTGCCAGCAGCTCAAGTCCAGGGATGAAGAGGAATCAGCCCCAGCATTTT	CASSSSPGMKRNQPQHF
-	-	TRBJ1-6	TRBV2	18	TGTGCCAGCAGTGACTGGGCAGGGCACAGCTCCTATAATTCACCCCTCCACTTT	CASSDWAGHSSYNSPLHF
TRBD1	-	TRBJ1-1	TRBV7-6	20	TGTGCCAGCAGCTCCAGGGATGGGACAGGGGGCGTGGTAGGGAATACTGAAGCTTTCTTT	CASSSRDGTGGVVGNTEAFF
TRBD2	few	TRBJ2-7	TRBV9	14	TGTGCCAGCAGCGCAGGCGGGGGAGGATACGAGCAGTACTTC	CASSAGGGGYEQYF
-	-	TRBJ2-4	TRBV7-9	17	TGTGCCAGCAGCCCGCGCCCGGGGGCAGATAAATGGAACATTCAGTACTTC	CASSPRPGADKWNIQYF
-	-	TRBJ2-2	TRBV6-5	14	TGTGCCAGCGAAGAGGGTAGTAACACCGGGGAGCTGTTTTTT	CASEEGSNTGELFF
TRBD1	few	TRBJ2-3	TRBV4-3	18	TGCGCCAGCAGCCAAGGGCCCACACCGGGACAGATCCAGGATACGCAGTATTTT	CASSQGPTPGQIQDTQYF
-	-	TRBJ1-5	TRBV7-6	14	TGTGCCAGCAGCCCCTCCGGGACCAATCAGCCCCAGCATTTT	CASSPSGTNQPQHF
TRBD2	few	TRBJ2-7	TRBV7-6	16	TGTGCCAGCAGCACGACTAGCGGGGGGCCAGCGGTCGAGCAGTACTTC	CASSTTSGGPAVEQYF
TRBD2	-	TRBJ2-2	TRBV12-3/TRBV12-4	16	TGTGCCAGCAGCCCGGCGGGGGGGGGCATCACCGGGGAGCTGTTTTTT	CASSPAGGGITGELFF
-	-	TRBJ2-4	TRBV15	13	TGTGCCACCAGCAGAGTCAATGAAAACATTCAGTACTTC	CATSRVNENIQYF
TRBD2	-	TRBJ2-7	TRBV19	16	TGTGCCAGTAGTATTAACCTAGCGGGGACCGTCTACGAGCAGTACTTC	CASSINLAGTVYEQYF
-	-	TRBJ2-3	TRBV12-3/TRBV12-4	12	TGTGCCAGCACATGGGGGTCGGATACGCAGTATTTT	CASTWGSDTQYF
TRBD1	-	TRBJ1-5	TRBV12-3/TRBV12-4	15	TGTGCCAGCAGTTTGGCCGGACAGGGCAATCAGCCCCAGCATTTT	CASSLAGQGNQPQHF